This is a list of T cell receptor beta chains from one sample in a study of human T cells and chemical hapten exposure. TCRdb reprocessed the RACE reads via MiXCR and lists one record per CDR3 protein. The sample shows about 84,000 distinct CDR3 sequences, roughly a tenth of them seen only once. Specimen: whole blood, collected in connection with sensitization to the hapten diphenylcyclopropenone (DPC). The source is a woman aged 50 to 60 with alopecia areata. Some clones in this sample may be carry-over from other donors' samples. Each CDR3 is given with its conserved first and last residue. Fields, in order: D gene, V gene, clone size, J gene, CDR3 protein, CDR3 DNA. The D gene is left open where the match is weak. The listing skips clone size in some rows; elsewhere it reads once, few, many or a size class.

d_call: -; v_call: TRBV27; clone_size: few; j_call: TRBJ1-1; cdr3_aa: CASSPSAGRGTEAFF; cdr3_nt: TGTGCCAGCAGTCCCTCCGCGGGCCGCGGCACTGAAGCTTTCTTT
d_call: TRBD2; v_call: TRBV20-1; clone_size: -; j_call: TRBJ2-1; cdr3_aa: CSARPGLAYNEQFF; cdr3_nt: TGCAGTGCTAGACCGGGACTAGCTTACAATGAGCAGTTCTTC
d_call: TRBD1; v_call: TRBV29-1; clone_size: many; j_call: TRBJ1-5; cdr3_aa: CSVKDRAEQPQHF; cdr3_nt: TGCAGCGTAAAAGACAGGGCTGAGCAGCCCCAGCATTTT
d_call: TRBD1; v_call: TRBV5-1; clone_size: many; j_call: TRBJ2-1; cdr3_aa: CASSLGQGAYNEQFF; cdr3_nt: TGCGCCAGCAGCTTGGGACAGGGGGCGTACAATGAGCAGTTCTTC
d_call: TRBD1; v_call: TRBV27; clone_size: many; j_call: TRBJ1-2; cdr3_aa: CASRLTGDYGYTF; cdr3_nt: TGTGCCAGCAGATTAACAGGGGACTATGGCTACACCTTC
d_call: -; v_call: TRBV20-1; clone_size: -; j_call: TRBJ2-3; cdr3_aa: CSARETGIATQYF; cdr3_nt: TGCAGTGCTAGGGAAACTGGAATCGCTACGCAGTATTTT
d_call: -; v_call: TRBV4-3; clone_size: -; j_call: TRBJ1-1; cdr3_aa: CASSQLLPGEAFF; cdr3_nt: TGCGCCAGCAGCCAACTCCTCCCGGGGGAAGCTTTCTTT
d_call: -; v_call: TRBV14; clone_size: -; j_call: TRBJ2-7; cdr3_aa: CASSQVFGSLNYEQYF; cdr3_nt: TGTGCCAGCAGCCAAGTTTTTGGCAGCCTGAACTACGAGCAGTACTTC
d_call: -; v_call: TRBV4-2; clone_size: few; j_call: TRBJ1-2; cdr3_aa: CASSQDERGTAGYTF; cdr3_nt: TGTGCCAGCAGCCAAGATGAAAGGGGAACTGCTGGCTACACCTTC
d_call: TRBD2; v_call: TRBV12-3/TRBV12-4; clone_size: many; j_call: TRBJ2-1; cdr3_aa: CASSFTSVQSSYNEQFF; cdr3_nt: TGTGCCAGCAGTTTCACTAGCGTGCAAAGCTCCTACAATGAGCAGTTCTTC
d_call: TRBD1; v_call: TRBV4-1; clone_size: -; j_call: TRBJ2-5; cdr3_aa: CASSQERDRAETQYF; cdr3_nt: TGCGCCAGCAGCCAAGAAAGGGACAGGGCGGAGACCCAGTACTTC
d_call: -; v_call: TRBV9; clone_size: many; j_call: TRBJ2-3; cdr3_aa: CASSVEGRSSDTQYF; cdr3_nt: TGTGCCAGCAGCGTAGAGGGCAGGTCATCCGATACGCAGTATTTT
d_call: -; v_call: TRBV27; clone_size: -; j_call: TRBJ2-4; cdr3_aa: CASSLDGGRAKNIQYF; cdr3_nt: TGTGCCAGCAGTTTGGATGGTGGTAGGGCCAAAAACATTCAGTACTTC
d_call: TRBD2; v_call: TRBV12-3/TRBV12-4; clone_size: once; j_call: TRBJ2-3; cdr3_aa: CASSELAGGPTDTQYF; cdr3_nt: TGTGCCAGCAGCGAACTAGCGGGAGGGCCCACAGATACGCAGTATTTT
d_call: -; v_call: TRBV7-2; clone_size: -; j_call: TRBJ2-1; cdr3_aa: CASSPYSSYNEQFF; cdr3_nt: TGTGCCAGCAGCCCTTACAGCTCCTACAATGAGCAGTTCTTC
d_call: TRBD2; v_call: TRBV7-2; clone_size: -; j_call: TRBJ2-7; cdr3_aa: CASSLAQTSEVSYEQYF; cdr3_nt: TGTGCCAGCAGCTTAGCTCAGACTAGCGAGGTCTCCTACGAGCAGTACTTC
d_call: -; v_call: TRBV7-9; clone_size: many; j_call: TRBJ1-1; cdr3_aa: CASSLAGGNTEAFF; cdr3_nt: TGTGCCAGCAGCTTAGCTGGGGGGAACACTGAAGCTTTCTTT
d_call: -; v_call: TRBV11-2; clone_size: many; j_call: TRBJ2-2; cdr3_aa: CASSSAKTANTGELFF; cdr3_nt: TGTGCCAGCAGCTCGGCCAAGACAGCGAACACCGGGGAGCTGTTTTTT
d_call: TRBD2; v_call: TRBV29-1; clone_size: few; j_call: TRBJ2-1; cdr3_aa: CSVNFRRGGNNEQFF; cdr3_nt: TGCAGCGTTAACTTTAGACGGGGGGGAAACAATGAGCAGTTCTTC
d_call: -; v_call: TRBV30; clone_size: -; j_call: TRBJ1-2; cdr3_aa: CAWSRGAKHTTNYGYTF; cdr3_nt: TGTGCCTGGAGTAGAGGGGCCAAACATACCACGAACTATGGCTACACCTTC
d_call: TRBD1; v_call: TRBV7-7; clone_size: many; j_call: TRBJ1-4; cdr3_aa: CASSSGTGPNEKLFF; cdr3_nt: TGTGCCAGCAGCTCTGGGACAGGCCCGAATGAAAAACTGTTTTTT